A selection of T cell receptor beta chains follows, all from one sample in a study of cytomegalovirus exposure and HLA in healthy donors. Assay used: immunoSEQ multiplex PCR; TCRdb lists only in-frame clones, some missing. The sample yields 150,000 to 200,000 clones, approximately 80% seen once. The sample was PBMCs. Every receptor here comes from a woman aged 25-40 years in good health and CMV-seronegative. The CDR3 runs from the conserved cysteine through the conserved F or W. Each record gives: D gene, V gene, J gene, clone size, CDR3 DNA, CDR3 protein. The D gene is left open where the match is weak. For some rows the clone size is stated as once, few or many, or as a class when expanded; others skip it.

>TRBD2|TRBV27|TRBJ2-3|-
TGTGCCAGCAGTTACGGGGGGGCTTCAGATACGCAGTATTTT
CASSYGGASDTQYF
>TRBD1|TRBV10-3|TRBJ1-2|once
TGTGCCATCAGCTCCGTGGGACAGGGGGCGGATTATGGCTACACCTTC
CAISSVGQGADYGYTF
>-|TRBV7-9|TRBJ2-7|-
TGTGCCAGCAGCTTAGCGGGACACGTCTACGAGCAGTACTTC
CASSLAGHVYEQYF
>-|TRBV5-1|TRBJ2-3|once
TGCGCCAGCAGCTTGGGGGGACTGCGACCAGATACGCAGTATTTT
CASSLGGLRPDTQYF
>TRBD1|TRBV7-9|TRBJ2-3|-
TGTGCCAGCAGATCGACAGGGAAAACCACCACAGATACGCAGTATTTT
CASRSTGKTTTDTQYF
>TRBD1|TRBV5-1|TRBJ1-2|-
TGCGCCAGCAGCACCGGGACAGGGTCGAATGGCTACACCTTC
CASSTGTGSNGYTF
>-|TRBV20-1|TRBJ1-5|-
TGCAGTGCTACCAAACAGGTCCTTCAGCATTTT
CSATKQVLQHF
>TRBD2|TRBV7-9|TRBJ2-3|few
TGTGCCAGCAGCTCTCCTAGCGGGGGGATTCCAGATACGCAGTATTTT
CASSSPSGGIPDTQYF
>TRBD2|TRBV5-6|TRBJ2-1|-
TGTGCCAGCAGCTTCGGGGGGGCGGGGAATGAGCAGTTCTTC
CASSFGGAGNEQFF
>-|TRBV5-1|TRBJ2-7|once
TGCGCCAGCAGAAGGGGTGCCTACGAGCAGTACTTC
CASRRGAYEQYF
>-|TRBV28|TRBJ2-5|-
TGTGCCAGCAACGAGGGGCGCCGGGAGACCCAGTACTTC
CASNEGRRETQYF
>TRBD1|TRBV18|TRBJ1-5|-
TGTGCCAGCTCAACCACATTAGGACAGGGGTACAGGTTAGGCAATCAGCCCCAGCATTTT
CASSTTLGQGYRLGNQPQHF
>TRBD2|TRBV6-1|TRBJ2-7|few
TGTGCCAGCAGTGAAGCGCTTGCGACTAGCGGCTACGAGCAGTACTTC
CASSEALATSGYEQYF
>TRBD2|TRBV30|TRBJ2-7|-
TGTGCCTGGAGTGTCCCCGCAAATATCGTCCCCGGGACTAGCAATAAAAACGAGCAGTACTTC
CAWSVPANIVPGTSNKNEQYF
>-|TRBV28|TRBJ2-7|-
TGTGCCAGCAGTCGGGGGTTAAGCTCCTACGAGCAGTACTTC
CASSRGLSSYEQYF
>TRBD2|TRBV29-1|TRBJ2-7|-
TGCAGCGCCTCCGGGACTAGCGTCTCCTACGAGCAGTACTTC
CSASGTSVSYEQYF
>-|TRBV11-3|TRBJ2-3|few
TGTGCCAGCAGCCCTCAACAGGGTAGGGGGAATACGCAGTATTTT
CASSPQQGRGNTQYF
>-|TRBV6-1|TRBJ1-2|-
TGTGCCAGCAGGCAGGGGCCTAACTATGGCTACACCTTC
CASRQGPNYGYTF
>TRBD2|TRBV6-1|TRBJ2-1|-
TGTGCCAGCAGAGCAACTAGCGGGGGGTACAATGAGCAGTTCTTC
CASRATSGGYNEQFF
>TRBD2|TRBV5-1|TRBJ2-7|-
TGCGCCAGCAGCCCCAATTCAGGACTAGCGGGTTCCGAGCAGTACTTC
CASSPNSGLAGSEQYF
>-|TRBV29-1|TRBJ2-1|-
TGCAGCGTTGGGATGCACAGCGGAGTTCGGGGGGAGCAGTTCTTC
CSVGMHSGVRGEQFF
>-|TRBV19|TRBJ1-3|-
TGTGCCAGTAGTATTTTAGGAAACACCATATATTTT
CASSILGNTIYF
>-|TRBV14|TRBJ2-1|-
TGTGCCAGCAGGGGGTGGGGGGATGAGCAGTTCTTC
CASRGWGDEQFF
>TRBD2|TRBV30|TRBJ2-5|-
TGTGCCTGGAGTGCCGCTAGCGGGACCTCGGAGACCCAGTACTTC
CAWSAASGTSETQYF
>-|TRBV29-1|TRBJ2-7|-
TGCAGCGTTGAGGTACAGGGTGAAAGGGAGCAGTACTTC
CSVEVQGEREQYF
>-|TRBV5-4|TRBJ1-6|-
TGTGCCAGCAGCAACTACCAGGGGTCGGTTTCACCCCTCCACTTT
CASSNYQGSVSPLHF
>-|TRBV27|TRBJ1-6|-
TGTGCCAGCAGTTTCCGGCAGGGGAATTCACCCCTCCACTTT
CASSFRQGNSPLHF
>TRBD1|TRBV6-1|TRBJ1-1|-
TGTGCCAGCAGTGAACGGGACAGGGCAGCACTGTTCACTGAAGCTTTCTTT
CASSERDRAALFTEAFF
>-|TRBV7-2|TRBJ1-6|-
TGTGCCAGCAGCCGACACGGAGGAAATTCACCCCTCCACTTT
CASSRHGGNSPLHF
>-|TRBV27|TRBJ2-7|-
TGTGCCAGCAGTTTTCGGTCAGGAGGACGTTACGAGCAGTACTTC
CASSFRSGGRYEQYF
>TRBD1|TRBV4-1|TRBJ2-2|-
TGCGCCAGCAGCCAGGGACAGGGGAACACCGGGGAGCTGTTTTTT
CASSQGQGNTGELFF
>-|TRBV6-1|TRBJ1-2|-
TGTGCCAGCAGTGAAGGGCTTAACTATGGCTACACCTTC
CASSEGLNYGYTF
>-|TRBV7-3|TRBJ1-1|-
TGTGCCAGCAGCTTAGGTTCGAGTACTGAAGCTTTCTTT
CASSLGSSTEAFF
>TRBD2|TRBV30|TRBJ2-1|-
TGTGCCTGGACTAGCGGGCCTTACAATGAGCAGTTCTTC
CAWTSGPYNEQFF
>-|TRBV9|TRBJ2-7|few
TGTGCCAGCAGCGTGGGGGCAGGTTACGAGCAGTACTTC
CASSVGAGYEQYF
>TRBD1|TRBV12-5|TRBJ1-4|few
TGTGCTAGTGGTTTCGCCGGGACAGGACTTGAAAAACTGTTTTTT
CASGFAGTGLEKLFF
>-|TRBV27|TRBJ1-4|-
TGTGCCAGCAGTGGACAGCCAACTAATGAAAAACTGTTTTTT
CASSGQPTNEKLFF
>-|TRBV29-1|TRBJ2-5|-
TGCAGCGTTGCGGGGATGGAGACCCAGTACTTC
CSVAGMETQYF
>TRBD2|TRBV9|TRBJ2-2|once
TGTGCCAGCAGCGTATTAGGGCTAGCGGGAGGATTGAACACCGGGGAGCTGTTTTTT
CASSVLGLAGGLNTGELFF
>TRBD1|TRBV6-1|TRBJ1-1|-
TGTGCCAGCATCGATAGGACAGGGAGCACTGAAGCTTTCTTT
CASIDRTGSTEAFF
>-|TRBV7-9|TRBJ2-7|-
TGTGCCAGCACCGGCAGGGGATACGAGCAGTACTTC
CASTGRGYEQYF
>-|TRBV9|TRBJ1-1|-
TGTGCCAGCAGCCCCAAAGGAGGGGAGGAAGCTTTCTTT
CASSPKGGEEAFF
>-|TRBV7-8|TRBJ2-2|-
TGTGCCAGCAGCTTAGTTCCGGAGGGCACCGGGGAGCTGTTTTTT
CASSLVPEGTGELFF
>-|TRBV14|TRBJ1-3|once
TGTGCCAGCAGCCGCGCGGGGGGATACTCTGGAAACACCATATATTTT
CASSRAGGYSGNTIYF
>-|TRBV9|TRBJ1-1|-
TGTGCCAGCAGCCCCCGGGGATACACTGAAGCTTTCTTT
CASSPRGYTEAFF
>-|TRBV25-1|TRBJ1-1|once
TGTGCCAGCAAAAGGGGGAACACTGAAGCTTTCTTT
CASKRGNTEAFF
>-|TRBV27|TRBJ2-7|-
TGTGCCAGCAGTTTAGGGTACGGCGGCGAGCAGTACTTC
CASSLGYGGEQYF
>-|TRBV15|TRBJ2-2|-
TGTGCCACCAGCAGAATCAGGGGCACCGGGGAGCTGTTTTTT
CATSRIRGTGELFF
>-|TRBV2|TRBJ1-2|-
TGTGCCAGCAACAGGGAAGCGGAGGGCTACACCTTC
CASNREAEGYTF
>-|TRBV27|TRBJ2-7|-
TGTGCCAGCAGTTTATCTATAGTCTCCTACGAGCAGTACTTC
CASSLSIVSYEQYF
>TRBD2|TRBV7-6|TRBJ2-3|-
TGTGCCAGCAGCTTAGCGATGACTAGCGGCGGCACAGATACGCAGTATTTT
CASSLAMTSGGTDTQYF
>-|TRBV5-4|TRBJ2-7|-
TGTGCCAGCAACAAGGACACTCCCTACGAGCAGTACTTC
CASNKDTPYEQYF
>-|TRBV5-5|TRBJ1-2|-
TGTGCCAGCAGCTTGACTCAGGGTGAAGGCTACACCTTC
CASSLTQGEGYTF
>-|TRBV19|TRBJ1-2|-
TGTGCCAGTAGTATACGGGGGGCCCTGATCGGATATGGCTACACCTTC
CASSIRGALIGYGYTF
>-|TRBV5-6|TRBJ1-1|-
TGTGCCAGCAGCTTGACTACTGAAGCTTTCTTT
CASSLTTEAFF
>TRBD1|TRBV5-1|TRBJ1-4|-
TGCGCCAGCAGCTCAACAGGGGATGATGAAAAACTGTTTTTT
CASSSTGDDEKLFF
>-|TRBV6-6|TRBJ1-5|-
TGTGCCAGCAGCACGGGCCAGGGCCCTCCTTATCAGCCCCAGCATTTT
CASSTGQGPPYQPQHF